This record looks at one T cell receptor beta chain sequence and its context. Antigen specificity is unknown. Sequenced by immunoSEQ multiplex PCR; TCRdb stores in-frame clones only, minus some. Here the sample spans some 200,000 clones, under 95% being singletons. Germline V gene sequence: CDR1 SGHVS, CDR2 FNYEAQ. This CDR3 has 11 residues. Trimming left V 5 bases short and J 8 bases short, with 4 bases between. The data are from a study of T cell responses to AZD1222 COVID-19 vaccine. Regarding the study as a whole: Clonal diversity was possibly underestimated; the donors were predominantly white British and more often female. Repertoires were collected only later (after the peak T cell response had occurred).

The specimen comprised peripheral blood, sampled on day 0 of AZD1222 vaccination. This receptor was obtained from an adult in good health. V and J are TRBV7-6 and TRBJ1-6; unclear D gene. The CDR3 nucleotides read TGTGCCAGCAGCGTCGATTCACCCCTCCACTTT. Translated, it gives CASSVDSPLHF. Based on the CDR3 plus reference TRBV7-6 and TRBJ1-6, the full variable domain is GAGVSQSPRYKVTKRGQDVALRCDPISGHVSLYWYRQALGQGPEFLTYFNYEAQQDKSGLPNDRFSAERPEGSISTLTIQRTEQRDSAMYRCASSVDSPLHFGNGTRLTVT.